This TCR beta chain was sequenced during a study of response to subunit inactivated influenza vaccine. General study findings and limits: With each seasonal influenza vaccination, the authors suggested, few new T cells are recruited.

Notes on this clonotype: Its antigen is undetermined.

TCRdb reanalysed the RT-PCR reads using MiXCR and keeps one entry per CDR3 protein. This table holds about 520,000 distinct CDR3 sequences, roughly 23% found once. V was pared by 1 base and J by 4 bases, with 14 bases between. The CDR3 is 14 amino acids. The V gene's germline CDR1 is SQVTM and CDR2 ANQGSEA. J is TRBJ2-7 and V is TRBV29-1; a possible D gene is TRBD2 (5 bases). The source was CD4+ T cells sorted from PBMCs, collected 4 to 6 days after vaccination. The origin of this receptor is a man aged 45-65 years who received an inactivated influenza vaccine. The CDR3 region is CSVEVVSPGYEQYF. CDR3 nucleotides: TGCAGCGTTGAAGTGGTCTCCCCGGGGTACGAGCAGTACTTC.